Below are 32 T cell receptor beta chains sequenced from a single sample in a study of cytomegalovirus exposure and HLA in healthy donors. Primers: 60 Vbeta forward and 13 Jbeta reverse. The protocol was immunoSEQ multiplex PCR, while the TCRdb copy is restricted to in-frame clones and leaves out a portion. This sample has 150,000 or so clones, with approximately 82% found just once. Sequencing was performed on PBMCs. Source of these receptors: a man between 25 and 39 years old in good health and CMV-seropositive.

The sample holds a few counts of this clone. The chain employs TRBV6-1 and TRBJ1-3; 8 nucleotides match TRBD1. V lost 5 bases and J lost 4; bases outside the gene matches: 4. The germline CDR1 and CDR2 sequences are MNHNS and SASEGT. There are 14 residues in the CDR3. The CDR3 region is CASSLDRAGNTIYF. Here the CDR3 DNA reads TGTGCCAGCAGTTTGGACAGGGCCGGAAACACCATATATTTT.

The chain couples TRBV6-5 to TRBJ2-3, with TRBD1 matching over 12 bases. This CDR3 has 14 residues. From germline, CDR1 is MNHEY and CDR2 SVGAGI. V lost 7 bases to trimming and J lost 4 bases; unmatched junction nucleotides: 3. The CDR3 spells CASKGQGAPDTQYF. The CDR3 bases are TGTGCCAGCAAGGGACAGGGGGCCCCAGATACGCAGTATTTT.

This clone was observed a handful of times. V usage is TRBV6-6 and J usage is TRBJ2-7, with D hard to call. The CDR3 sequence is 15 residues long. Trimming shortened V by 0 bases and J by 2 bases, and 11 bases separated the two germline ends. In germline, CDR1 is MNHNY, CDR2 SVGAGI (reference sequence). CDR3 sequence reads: CASSYSNGGTYEQYF. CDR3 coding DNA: TGTGCCAGCAGTTACTCGAATGGCGGAACCTACGAGCAGTACTTC.

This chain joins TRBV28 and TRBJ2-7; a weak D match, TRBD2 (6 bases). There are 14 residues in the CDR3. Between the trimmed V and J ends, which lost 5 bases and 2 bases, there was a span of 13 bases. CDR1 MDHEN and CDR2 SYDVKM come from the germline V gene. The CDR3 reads CASSDNRGTYEQYF. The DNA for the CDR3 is TGTGCCAGCAGTGACAATCGGGGGACCTACGAGCAGTACTTC.

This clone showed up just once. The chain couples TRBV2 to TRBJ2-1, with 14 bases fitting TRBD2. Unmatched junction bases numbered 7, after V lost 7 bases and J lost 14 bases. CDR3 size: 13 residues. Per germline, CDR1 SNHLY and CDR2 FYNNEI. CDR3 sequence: CASIPGLAGVEFF. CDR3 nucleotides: TGTGCCAGCATTCCGGGACTAGCGGGGGTAGAGTTCTTC.

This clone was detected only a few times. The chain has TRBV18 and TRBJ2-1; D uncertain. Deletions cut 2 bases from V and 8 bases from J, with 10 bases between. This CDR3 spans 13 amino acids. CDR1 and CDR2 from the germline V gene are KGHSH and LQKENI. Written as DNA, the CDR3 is TGTGCCAGCTCACCAGGTCTTCGGGATGAGCAGTTCTTC. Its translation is CASSPGLRDEQFF.

CDR3 protein: CASSPQALEAFF. The DNA of the CDR3 is TGTGCCAGCTCACCACAAGCGCTTGAAGCTTTCTTT. This chain joins TRBV18 and TRBJ1-1, with D unclear. The length of the CDR3 is 12 residues. In germline, CDR1 is KGHSH, CDR2 LQKENI. V lost 1 base and J lost 7, with 7 bases in between.

In DNA, the CDR3 is TGTGCCAGCTCACCCCGGACTAGCGGAGGGGACGAGCAGTACTTC. Its translation is CASSPRTSGGDEQYF. The chain links TRBV18 to TRBJ2-7, with TRBD2 identical over 10 bases. The V gene's germline CDR1 is KGHSH and CDR2 LQKENI. J was trimmed by 5 bases and V by 3 bases; bases with no gene match: 7. The CDR3 spans 15 residues.

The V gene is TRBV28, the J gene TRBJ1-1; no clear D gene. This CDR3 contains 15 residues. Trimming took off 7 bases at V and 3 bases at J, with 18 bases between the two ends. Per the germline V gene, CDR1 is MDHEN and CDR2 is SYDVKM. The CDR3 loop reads CASTSSAGGDTEAFF. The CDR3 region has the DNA TGTGCCAGCACGAGCAGCGCCGGTGGAGACACTGAAGCTTTCTTT.

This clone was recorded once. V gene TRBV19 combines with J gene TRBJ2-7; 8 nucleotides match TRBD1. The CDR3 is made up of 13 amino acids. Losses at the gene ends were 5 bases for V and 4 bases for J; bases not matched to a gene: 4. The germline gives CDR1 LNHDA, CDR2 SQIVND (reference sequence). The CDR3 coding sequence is TGTGCCAGTAGTCAAGGACAGGGTTACGAGCAGTACTTC. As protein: CASSQGQGYEQYF.

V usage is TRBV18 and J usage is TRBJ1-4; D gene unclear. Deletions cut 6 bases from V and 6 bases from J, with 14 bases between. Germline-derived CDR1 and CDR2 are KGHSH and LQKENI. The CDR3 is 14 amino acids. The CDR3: CASSSNSIHEKLFF. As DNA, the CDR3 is TGTGCCAGCTCGTCGAACAGTATACATGAAAAACTGTTTTTT. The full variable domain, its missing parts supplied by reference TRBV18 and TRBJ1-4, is NAGVMQNPRHLVRRRGQEARLRCSPMKGHSHVYWYRQLPEEGLKFMVYLQKENIIDESGMPKERFSAEFPKEGPSILRIQQVVRGDSAAYFCASSSNSIHEKLFFGSGTQLSVL.

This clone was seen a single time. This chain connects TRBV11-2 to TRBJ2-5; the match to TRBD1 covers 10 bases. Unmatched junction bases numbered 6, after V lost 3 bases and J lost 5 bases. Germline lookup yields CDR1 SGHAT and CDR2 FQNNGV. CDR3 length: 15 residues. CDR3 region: CASSLDRGIQETQYF. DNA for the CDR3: TGTGCCAGCAGCTTGGACAGGGGGATACAGGAGACCCAGTACTTC.

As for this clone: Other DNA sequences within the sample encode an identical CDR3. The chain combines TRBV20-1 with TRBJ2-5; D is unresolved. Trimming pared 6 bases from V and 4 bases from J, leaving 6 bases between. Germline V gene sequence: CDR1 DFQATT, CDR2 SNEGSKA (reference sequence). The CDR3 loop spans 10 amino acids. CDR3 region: CSASGETQYF. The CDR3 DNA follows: TGCAGTGCGTCAGGAGAGACCCAGTACTTC.

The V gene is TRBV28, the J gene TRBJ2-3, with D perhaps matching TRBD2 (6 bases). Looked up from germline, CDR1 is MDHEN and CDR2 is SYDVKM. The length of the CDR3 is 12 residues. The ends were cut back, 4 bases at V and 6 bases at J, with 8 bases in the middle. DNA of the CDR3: TGTGCCAGCAGTTGGGGGGAGGATACGCAGTATTTT. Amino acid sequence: CASSWGEDTQYF.

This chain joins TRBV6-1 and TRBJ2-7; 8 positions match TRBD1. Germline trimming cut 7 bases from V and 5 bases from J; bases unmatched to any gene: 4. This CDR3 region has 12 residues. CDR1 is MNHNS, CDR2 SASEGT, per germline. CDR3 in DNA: TGTGCCAGCACGGACAGGGTGGACGAGCAGTACTTC. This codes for CASTDRVDEQYF.

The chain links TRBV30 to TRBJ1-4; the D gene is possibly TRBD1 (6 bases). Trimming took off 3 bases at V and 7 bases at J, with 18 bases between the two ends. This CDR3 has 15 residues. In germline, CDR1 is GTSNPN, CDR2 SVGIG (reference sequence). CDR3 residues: CAWRMSRGGTEKLFF. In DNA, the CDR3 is TGTGCCTGGAGAATGTCGCGAGGGGGTACTGAAAAACTGTTTTTT.

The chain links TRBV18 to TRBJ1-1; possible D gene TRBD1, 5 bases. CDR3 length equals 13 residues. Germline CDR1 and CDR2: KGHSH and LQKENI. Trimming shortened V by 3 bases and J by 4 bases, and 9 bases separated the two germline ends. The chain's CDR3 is CASSPGGTTEAFF. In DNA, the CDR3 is TGTGCCAGCTCACCTGGAGGGACCACTGAAGCTTTCTTT.

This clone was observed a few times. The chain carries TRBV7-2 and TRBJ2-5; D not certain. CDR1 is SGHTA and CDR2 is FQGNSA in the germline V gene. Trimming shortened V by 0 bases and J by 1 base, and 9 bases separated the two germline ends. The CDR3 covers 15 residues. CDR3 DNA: TGTGCCAGCAGCTTAGCCCACTATCGCCAAGAGACCCAGTACTTC. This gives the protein CASSLAHYRQETQYF.

CDR3 DNA sequence: TGTGCCAGCAGCTCCGGGACTAGCGGGAACGAGCAGTACTTC. Residues: CASSSGTSGNEQYF. The chain employs TRBV5-4 and TRBJ2-7; TRBD2 aligns across 13 bases. The CDR3 is made up of 14 amino acids. After removal of 3 bases from V and 5 bases from J, the junction contained 2 bases not matched to a gene. Germline CDR1 and CDR2: SGHNT and YYREEE (reference sequence).

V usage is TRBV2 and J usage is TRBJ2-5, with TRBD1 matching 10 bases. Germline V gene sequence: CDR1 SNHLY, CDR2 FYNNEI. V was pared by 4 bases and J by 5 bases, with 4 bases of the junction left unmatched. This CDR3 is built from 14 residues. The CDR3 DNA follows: TGTGCCAGCAGTGGGACAGGGGGTAAGGAGACCCAGTACTTC. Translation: CASSGTGGKETQYF.

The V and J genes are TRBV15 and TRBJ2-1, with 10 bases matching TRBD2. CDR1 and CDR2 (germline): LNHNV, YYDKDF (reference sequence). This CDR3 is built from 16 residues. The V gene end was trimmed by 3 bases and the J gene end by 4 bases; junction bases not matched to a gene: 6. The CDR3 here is CATSRTSGLGYNEQFF. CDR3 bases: TGTGCCACCAGCAGGACTAGCGGGTTGGGTTACAATGAGCAGTTCTTC.

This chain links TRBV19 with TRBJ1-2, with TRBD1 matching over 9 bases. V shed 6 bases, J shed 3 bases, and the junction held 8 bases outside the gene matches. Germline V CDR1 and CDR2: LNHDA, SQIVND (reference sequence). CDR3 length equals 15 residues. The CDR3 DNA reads TGTGCCAGTAGACTCACGACAGGGGGTTACTATGGCTACACCTTC. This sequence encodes CASRLTTGGYYGYTF.

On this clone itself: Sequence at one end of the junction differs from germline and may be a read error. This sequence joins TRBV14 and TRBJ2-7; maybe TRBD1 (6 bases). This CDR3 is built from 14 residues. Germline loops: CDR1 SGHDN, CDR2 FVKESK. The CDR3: CASSQSRGLMPGVF. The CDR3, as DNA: TGTGCCAGCAGCCAATCTAGGGGGTTGATGCCGGGTGTCTTC. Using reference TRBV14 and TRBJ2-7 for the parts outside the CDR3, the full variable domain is EAGVTQFPSHSVIEKGQTVTLRCDPISGHDNLYWYRRVMGKEIKFLLHFVKESKQDESGMPNNRFLAERTGGTYSTLKVQPAELEDSGVYFCASSQSRGLMPGVFGPGTRLTVT.

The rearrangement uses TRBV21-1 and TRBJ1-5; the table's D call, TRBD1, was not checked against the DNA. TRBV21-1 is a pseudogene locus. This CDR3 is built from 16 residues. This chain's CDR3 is CASRGRGQVLNQPQHF. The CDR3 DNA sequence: TGTGCCAGCCGGGGACGGGGACAGGTCCTTAATCAGCCCCAGCATTTT.

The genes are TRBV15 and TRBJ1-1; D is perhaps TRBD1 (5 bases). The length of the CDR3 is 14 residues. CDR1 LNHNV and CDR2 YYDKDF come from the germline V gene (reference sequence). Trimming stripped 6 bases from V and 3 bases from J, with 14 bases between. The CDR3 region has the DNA TGTGCCACCAGTGTTGGCAGGGCGCACACTGAAGCTTTCTTT. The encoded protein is CATSVGRAHTEAFF. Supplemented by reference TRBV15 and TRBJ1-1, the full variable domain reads DAMVIQNPRYQVTQFGKPVTLSCSQTLNHNVMYWYQQKSSQAPKLLFHYYDKDFNNEADTPDNFQSRRPNTSFCFLDIRSPGLGDTAMYLCATSVGRAHTEAFFGQGTRLTVV.

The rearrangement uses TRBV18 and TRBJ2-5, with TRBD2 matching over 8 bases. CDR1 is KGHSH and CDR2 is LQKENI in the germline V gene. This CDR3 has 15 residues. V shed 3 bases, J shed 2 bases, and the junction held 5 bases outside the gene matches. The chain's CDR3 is CASSPTSAGQETQYF. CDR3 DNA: TGTGCCAGCTCACCGACTAGCGCGGGACAAGAGACCCAGTACTTC. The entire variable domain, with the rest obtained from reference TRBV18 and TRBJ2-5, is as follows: NAGVMQNPRHLVRRRGQEARLRCSPMKGHSHVYWYRQLPEEGLKFMVYLQKENIIDESGMPKERFSAEFPKEGPSILRIQQVVRGDSAAYFCASSPTSAGQETQYFGPGTRLLVL.

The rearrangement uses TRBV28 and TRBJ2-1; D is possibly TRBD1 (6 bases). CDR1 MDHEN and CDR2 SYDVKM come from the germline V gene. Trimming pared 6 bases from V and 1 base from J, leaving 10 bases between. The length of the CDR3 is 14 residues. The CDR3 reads CASRLQGSYNEQFF. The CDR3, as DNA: TGTGCCAGCAGGTTACAGGGTTCCTACAATGAGCAGTTCTTC.

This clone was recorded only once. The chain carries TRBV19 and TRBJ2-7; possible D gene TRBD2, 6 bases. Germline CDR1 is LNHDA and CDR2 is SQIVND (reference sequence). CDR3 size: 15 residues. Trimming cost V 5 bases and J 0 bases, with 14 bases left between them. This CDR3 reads CASSLTGGFSYEQYF. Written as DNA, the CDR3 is TGTGCCAGTAGTCTAACCGGAGGGTTCTCCTACGAGCAGTACTTC.

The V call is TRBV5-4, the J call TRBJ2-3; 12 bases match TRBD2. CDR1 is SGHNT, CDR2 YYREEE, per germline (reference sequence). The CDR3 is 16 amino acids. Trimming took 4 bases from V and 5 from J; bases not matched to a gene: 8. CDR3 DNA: TGTGCCAGCAGCATCCGACTAGCGGGAGAAGTAGATACGCAGTATTTT. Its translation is CASSIRLAGEVDTQYF.

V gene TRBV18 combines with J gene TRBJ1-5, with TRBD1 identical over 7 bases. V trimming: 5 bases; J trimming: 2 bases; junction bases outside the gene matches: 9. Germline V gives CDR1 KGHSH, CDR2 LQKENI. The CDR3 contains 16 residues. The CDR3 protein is CASSYMTGKGNQPQHF. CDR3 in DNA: TGTGCCAGCTCATACATGACAGGGAAAGGCAATCAGCCCCAGCATTTT.

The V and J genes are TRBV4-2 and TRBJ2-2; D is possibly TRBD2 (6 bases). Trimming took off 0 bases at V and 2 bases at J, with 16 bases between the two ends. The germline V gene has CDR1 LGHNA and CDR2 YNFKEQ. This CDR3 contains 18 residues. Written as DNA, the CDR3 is TGTGCCAGCAGCCAAGATATAGGGTGGCGGGGCAACACCGGGGAGCTGTTTTTT. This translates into CASSQDIGWRGNTGELFF.

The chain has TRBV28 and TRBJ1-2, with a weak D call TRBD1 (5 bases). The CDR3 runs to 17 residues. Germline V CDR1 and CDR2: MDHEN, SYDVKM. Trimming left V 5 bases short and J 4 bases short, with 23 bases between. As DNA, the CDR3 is TGTGCCAGCAGTGTACGGGGGAATTCCCCGGGAGGCTATGGCTACACCTTC. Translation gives CASSVRGNSPGGYGYTF.